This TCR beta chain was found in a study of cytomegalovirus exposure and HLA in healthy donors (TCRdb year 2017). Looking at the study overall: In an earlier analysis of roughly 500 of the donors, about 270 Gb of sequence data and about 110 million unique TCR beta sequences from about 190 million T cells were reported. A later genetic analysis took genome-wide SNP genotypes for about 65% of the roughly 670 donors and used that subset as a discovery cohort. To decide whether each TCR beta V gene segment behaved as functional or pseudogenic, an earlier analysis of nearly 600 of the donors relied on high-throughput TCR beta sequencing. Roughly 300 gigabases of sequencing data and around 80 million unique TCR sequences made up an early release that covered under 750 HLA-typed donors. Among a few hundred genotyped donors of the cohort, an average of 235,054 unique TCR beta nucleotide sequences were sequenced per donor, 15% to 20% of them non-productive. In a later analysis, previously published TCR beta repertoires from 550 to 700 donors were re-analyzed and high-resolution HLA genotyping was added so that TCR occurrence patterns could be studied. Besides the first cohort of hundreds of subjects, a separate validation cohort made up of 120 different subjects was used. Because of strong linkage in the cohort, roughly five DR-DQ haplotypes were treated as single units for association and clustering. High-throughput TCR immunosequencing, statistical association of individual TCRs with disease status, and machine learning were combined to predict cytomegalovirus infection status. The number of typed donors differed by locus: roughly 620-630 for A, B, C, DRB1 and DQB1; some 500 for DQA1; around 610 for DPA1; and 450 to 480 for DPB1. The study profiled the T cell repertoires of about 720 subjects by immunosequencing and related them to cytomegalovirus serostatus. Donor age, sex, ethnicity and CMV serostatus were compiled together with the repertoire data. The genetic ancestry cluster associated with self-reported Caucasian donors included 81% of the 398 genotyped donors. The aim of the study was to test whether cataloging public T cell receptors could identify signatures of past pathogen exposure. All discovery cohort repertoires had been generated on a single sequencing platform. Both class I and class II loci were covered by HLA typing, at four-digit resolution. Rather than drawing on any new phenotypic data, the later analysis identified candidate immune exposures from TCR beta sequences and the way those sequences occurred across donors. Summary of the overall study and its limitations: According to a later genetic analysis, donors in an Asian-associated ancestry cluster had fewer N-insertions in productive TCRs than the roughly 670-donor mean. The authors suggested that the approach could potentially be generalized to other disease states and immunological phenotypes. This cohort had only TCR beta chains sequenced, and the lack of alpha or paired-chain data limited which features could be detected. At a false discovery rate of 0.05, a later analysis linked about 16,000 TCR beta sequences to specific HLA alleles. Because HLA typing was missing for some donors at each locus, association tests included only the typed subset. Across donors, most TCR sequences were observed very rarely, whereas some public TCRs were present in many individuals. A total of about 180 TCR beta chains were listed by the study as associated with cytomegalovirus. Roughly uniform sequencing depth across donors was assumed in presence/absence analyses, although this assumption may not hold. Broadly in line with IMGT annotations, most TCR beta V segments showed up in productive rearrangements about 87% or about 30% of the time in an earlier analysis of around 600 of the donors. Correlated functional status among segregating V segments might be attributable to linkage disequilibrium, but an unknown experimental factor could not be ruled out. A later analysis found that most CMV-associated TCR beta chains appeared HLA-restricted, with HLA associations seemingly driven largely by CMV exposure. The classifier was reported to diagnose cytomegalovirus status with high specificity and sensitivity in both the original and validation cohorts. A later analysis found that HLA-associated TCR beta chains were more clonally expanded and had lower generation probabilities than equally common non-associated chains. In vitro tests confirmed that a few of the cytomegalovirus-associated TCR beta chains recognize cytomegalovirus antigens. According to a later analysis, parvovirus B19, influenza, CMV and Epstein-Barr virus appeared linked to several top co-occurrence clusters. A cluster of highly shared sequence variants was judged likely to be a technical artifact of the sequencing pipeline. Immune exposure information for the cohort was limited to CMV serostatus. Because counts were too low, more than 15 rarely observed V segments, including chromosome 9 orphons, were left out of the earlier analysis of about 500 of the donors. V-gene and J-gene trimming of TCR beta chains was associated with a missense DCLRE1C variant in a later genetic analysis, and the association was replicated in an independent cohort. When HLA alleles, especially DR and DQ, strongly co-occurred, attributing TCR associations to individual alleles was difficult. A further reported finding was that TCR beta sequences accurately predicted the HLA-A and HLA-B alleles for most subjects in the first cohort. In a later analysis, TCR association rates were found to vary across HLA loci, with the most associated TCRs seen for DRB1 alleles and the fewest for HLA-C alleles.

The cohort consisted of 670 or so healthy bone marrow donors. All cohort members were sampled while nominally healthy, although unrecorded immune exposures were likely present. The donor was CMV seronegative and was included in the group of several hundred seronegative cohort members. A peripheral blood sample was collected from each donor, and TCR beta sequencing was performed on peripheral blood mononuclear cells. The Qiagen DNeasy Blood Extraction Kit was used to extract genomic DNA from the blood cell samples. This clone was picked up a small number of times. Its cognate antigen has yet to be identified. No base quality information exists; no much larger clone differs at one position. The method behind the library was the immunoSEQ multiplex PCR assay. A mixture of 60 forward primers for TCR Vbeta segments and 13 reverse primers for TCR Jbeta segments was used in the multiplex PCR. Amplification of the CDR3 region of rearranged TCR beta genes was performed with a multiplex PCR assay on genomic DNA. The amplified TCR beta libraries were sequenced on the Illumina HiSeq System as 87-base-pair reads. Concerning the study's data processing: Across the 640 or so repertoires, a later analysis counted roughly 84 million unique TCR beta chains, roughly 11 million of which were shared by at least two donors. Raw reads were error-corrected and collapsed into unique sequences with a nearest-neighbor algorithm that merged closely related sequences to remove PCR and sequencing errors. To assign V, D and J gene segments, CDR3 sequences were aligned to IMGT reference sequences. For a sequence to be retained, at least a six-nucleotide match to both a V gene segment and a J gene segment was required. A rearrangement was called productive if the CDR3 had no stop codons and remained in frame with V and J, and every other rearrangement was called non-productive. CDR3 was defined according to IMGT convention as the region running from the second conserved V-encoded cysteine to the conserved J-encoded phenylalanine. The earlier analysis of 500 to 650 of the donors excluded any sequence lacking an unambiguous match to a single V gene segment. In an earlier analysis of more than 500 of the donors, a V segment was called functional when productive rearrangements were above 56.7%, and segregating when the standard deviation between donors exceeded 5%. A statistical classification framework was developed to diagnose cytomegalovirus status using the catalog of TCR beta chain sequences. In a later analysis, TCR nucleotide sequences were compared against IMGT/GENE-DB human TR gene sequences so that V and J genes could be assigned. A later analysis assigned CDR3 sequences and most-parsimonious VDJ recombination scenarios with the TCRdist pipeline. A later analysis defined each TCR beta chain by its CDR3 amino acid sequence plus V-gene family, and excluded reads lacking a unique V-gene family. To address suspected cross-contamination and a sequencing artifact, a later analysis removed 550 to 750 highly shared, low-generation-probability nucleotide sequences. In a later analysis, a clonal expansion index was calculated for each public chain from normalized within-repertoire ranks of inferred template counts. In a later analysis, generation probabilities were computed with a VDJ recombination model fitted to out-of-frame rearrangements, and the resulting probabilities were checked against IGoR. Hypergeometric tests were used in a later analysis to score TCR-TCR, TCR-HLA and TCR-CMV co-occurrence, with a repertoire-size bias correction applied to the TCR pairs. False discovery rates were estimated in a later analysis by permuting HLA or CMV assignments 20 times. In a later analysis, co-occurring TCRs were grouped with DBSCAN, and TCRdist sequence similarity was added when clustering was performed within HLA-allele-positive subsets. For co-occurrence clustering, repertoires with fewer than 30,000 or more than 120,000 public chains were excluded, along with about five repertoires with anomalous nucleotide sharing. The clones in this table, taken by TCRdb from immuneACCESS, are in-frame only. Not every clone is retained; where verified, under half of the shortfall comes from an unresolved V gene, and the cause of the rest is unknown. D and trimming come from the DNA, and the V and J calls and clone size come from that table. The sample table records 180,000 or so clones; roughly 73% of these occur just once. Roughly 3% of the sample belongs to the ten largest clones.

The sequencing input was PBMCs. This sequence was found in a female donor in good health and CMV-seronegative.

The nucleotide sequence is TGTGCCAGCAGCTTAGTGCCAGGGAACACCGGGGAGCTGTTTTTT. Translated, this gives CASSLVPGNTGELFF. Recombination linked TRBV7-7 to TRBJ2-2, with the D gene not clear enough to name. CDR1 and CDR2 are drawn from the germline V gene (reference sequence): SSHAT, FNYEAQ. Trimming removed 1 base from V and 1 base from J, leaving 7 bases between the germline ends. The CDR3 numbers 15 residues from cysteine through phenylalanine. Only the CDR3 DNA is retained, 45 bases long and in frame from the first base. Full variable domain (CDR3 extended with the reference TRBV7-7 and TRBJ2-2 proteins): GAGVSQSPRYKVTKRGQDVTLRCDPISSHATLYWYQQALGQGPEFLTYFNYEAQPDKSGLPSDRFSAERPEGSISTLTIQRTEQRDSAMYRCASSLVPGNTGELFFGEGSRLTVL.